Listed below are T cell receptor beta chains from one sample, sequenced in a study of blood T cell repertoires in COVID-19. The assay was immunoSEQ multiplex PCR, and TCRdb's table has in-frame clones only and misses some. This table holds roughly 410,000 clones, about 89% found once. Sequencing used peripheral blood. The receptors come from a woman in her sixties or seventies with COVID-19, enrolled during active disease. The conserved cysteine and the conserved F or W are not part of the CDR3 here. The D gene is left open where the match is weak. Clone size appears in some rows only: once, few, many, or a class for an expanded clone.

ASSLGGPGSYGYT,TRBV7-9,TRBJ1-2,-,-
ASSLSGTGGSYEQY,TRBV7-9,TRBJ2-7,TRBD1,-
ASSPTTNYGYT,TRBV5-1,TRBJ1-2,-,-
ASSIAGTGYTGELF,TRBV19,TRBJ2-2,TRBD1,-
ASSSLDTQAKNIQY,TRBV6-8,TRBJ2-4,-,-
ASSRIRGEGQETQY,TRBV18,TRBJ2-5,TRBD2,-
ASSRGPWTEAF,TRBV12-3/TRBV12-4,TRBJ1-1,TRBD1,-
ASSLRLGAGGTDTQY,TRBV4-1,TRBJ2-3,TRBD2,-
ASSLRGGPETQY,TRBV5-1,TRBJ2-5,-,-
ASSPYLDSNSPLH,TRBV5-1,TRBJ1-6,-,-
ASSHRSGVQETQY,TRBV3-1/TRBV3-2,TRBJ2-5,TRBD2,-
ASTADRGLNQPQH,TRBV19,TRBJ1-5,TRBD1,-
ASSSTGSRGEQY,TRBV7-3,TRBJ2-7,-,-
ASSIRVNTEAF,TRBV5-5,TRBJ1-1,-,-
ATSSDRGENSPLH,TRBV15,TRBJ1-6,TRBD1,-
ASSVLSGTVNTGELF,TRBV9,TRBJ2-2,TRBD1,-
ASSLFPSGGADNEQF,TRBV7-8,TRBJ2-1,TRBD2,once
ASSRVAGFTDTQY,TRBV3-1/TRBV3-2,TRBJ2-3,TRBD2,-
ASIGRSMNTEAF,TRBV5-5,TRBJ1-1,-,-
ASSPFSGGAQETQY,TRBV5-1,TRBJ2-5,TRBD2,-
ASSLGQAVYGYT,TRBV5-6,TRBJ1-2,-,once
ASSVRGGGARRQSETQY,TRBV6-2/TRBV6-3,TRBJ2-5,TRBD2,-
ASSLFGRGNQPQH,TRBV28,TRBJ1-5,-,-
AISGGGEQETQY,TRBV10-3,TRBJ2-5,TRBD2,-
AISDGAGVQETQY,TRBV10-3,TRBJ2-5,TRBD2,few
AIRGTGGEKLF,TRBV10-3,TRBJ1-4,TRBD1,few
ARRQGDSYNSPLH,TRBV6-5,TRBJ1-6,TRBD1,-